The following is a T cell receptor (beta chain) sequence with its context. Antigen unknown. This entry is derived from a study of a mutant IDH1 vaccine in newly diagnosed glioma. Libraries were prepared by immunoSEQ multiplex PCR; TCRdb keeps only in-frame clonotypes and omits some of them. The data hold some 50,000 clones, with approximately 84% observed a single time. Time point reported: week 47, end of study. One vaccine dose held 300 ug of mutant IDH1 20-mer peptide and came with topical imiquimod. This CDR3 has 16 amino acids. Germline CDR1 SGHDT, CDR2 YYEEEE. V trimming: 4 bases; J trimming: 3 bases; junction bases outside the gene matches: 5.

The chain couples TRBV5-6 to TRBJ2-3; 13 positions agree with TRBD2. The material sequenced was PBMCs, taken from a glioma patient whose treatment included an IDH1 peptide vaccine. This sequence was found in a woman in her twenties or thirties with glioma. Some clones in this sample may be carry-over from other donors' samples. The CDR3 sequence: CASSIWTSGRTDTQYF. The CDR3 nucleotides are TGTGCCAGCAGCATCTGGACTAGCGGGAGAACAGATACGCAGTATTTT.